This TCR beta chain was profiled in a study of CD8 T cells in ankylosing spondylitis. V was clipped by 2 bases and J by 1 base, with 10 bases between them. Germline assignment: CDR1 SGHRS and CDR2 YFSETQ. The CDR3 has 14 amino acids. Findings of the study overall: Some of these motif variants have turned up before, in reports on reactive arthritis synovial fluid and blood. About 8 highly homologous variants made up a TCR beta motif, and this motif appeared characteristic of ankylosing spondylitis blood. Disease-associated clones were reportedly significantly overrepresented in matched ankylosing spondylitis synovial fluid.

Quantitative molecular-barcoded 5'-RACE generated the TCR beta libraries. TCRdb processed the 5' RACE reads anew with MiXCR; each CDR3 protein has one entry. The table includes 220,000 or so distinct CDR3 sequences, 10% detected once. Notes on this clonotype: Its antigen is still unknown.

The V call is TRBV5-1, the J call TRBJ2-7; D not resolved. This TCR was recovered from a male donor with ankylosing spondylitis or in good health (not recorded which). The sequencing input was blood, either unsorted or a sorted T cell fraction (not recorded which). As DNA, the CDR3 is TGCGCCAGCAGCTTTATGGAAGGGTCCTACGAGCAGTACTTC. Residues: CASSFMEGSYEQYF.